What follows are 16 T cell receptor beta chains derived from one specimen sequenced in a study of blood T cell repertoires in COVID-19. Some clones are missing from TCRdb's copy, which holds only in-frame ones; the method was immunoSEQ multiplex PCR. The repertoire holds around 170,000 clones, with 74% as singletons. Input material: peripheral blood. Every receptor here comes from a woman older than 75 with acute or convalescent COVID-19.

J is TRBJ1-1 and V is TRBV4-1, with 12 bases matching TRBD1. The germline CDR1 and CDR2 sequences are MGHRA and YSYEKL. This CDR3 is 15 amino acids long. The junction had 5 bases not matched to a gene; V was cut back by 2 bases and J by 7 bases. CDR3 sequence reads: CASSQRGQGAGEAFF. The CDR3 DNA is TGCGCCAGCAGCCAACGGGGACAGGGGGCAGGTGAAGCTTTCTTT.

The rearrangement uses TRBV5-5 and TRBJ1-1; perhaps TRBD1 as D (6 bases). This CDR3 region has 13 residues. The V gene's germline CDR1 is SGHKS and CDR2 YYEKEE (reference sequence). V lost 2 bases, J lost 8 bases, and 13 bases lay in between. The CDR3 DNA sequence: TGTGCCAGCAGCTTTATGGGACAAAACGAAGCTTTCTTT. Translating it yields CASSFMGQNEAFF.

This clone was seen a few times. The chain couples TRBV5-1 to TRBJ1-2; D is undetermined. CDR1 SGHRS and CDR2 YFSETQ come from the germline V gene. The CDR3 extends over 12 amino acids. Trimming pared 6 bases from V and 8 bases from J, leaving 14 bases between. CDR3 coding DNA: TGCGCCAGCAACGACCCGGGTTGGGGCTACACCTTC. Amino acids: CASNDPGWGYTF.

The chain has TRBV5-1 and TRBJ2-7; TRBD2 aligns across 11 bases. The V and J ends lost 0 bases and 3 bases, in that order; junction bases with no gene match: 5. Germline V CDR1 and CDR2: SGHRS, YFSETQ. The CDR3 covers 16 residues. As DNA, the CDR3 is TGCGCCAGCAGCTTGGCACTAGCGGGAGCTAACTACGAGCAGTACTTC. This translates into CASSLALAGANYEQYF.

This clone came up a few times. This rearrangement joins TRBV5-4 to TRBJ2-3; TRBD2 matches 13 bases. This CDR3 has 17 amino acids. The V and J ends lost 3 bases and 1 base, in that order; junction bases with no gene match: 5. Germline V gene lookup returns CDR1 SGHNT and CDR2 YYREEE (reference sequence). The CDR3 here is CASSSGLAGYRTDTQYF. CDR3 in DNA: TGTGCCAGCAGCTCGGGACTAGCGGGGTATCGCACAGATACGCAGTATTTT.

V usage is TRBV5-4 and J usage is TRBJ2-7; unclear D gene. Germline assignment: CDR1 SGHNT and CDR2 YYREEE (reference sequence). Trimming removed 1 base from V and 0 bases from J, with 8 bases in between. The CDR3 covers 14 residues. The chain's CDR3 is CASSLRLSSYEQYF. DNA of the CDR3: TGTGCCAGCAGCTTGCGTCTCAGCTCCTACGAGCAGTACTTC. Filled out from reference TRBV5-4 and TRBJ2-7, the complete variable domain reads ETGVTQSPTHLIKTRGQQVTLRCSSQSGHNTVSWYQQALGQGPQFIFQYYREEENGRGNFPPRFSGLQFPNYSSELNVNALELDDSALYLCASSLRLSSYEQYFGPGTRLTVT.

As to this clone: This specimen includes other DNA sequences encoding the same CDR3. This chain uses TRBV6-2 or TRBV6-3 with TRBJ2-6, with TRBD1 as a possible D gene (6 bases). CDR1 MNHEY and CDR2 SVGEGT come from the germline V gene. V was pared by 2 bases and J by 1 base, with 6 bases between. The CDR3 is 15 residues long. The CDR3 nucleotides are TGTGCCAGCAGTTACAGGGGGTCTGGGGCCAACGTCCTGACTTTC. This codes for CASSYRGSGANVLTF.

As to this clone: Other DNA variants within this sample encode the same CDR3. The chain carries TRBV28 and TRBJ1-2; D gene ambiguous. Germline V CDR1 and CDR2: MDHEN, SYDVKM. V was clipped by 5 bases and J by 4 bases, with 2 bases between them. CDR3 length: 10 residues. The CDR3 reads CASSRYGYTF. The DNA for the CDR3 is TGTGCCAGCAGTCGCTATGGCTACACCTTC.

Only a few counts were recorded for this clone. The chain employs TRBV19 and TRBJ1-4; maybe TRBD1 (5 bases). Germline V gene sequence: CDR1 LNHDA, CDR2 SQIVND (reference sequence). The CDR3 is made up of 15 amino acids. With 3 bases removed from V and 4 bases from J, the gap between germline ends came to 12 bases. In DNA, the CDR3 is TGTGCCAGTAGTATCGGTGGGGCGCGTAATGAAAAACTGTTTTTT. Its protein product is CASSIGGARNEKLFF.

This sequence joins TRBV9 and TRBJ2-5; 7 bases map to TRBD2. Germline values: CDR1 SGDLS, CDR2 YYNGEE. The CDR3 has 13 residues. V lost 2 bases, J lost 5 bases, and 3 bases stayed unmatched. This chain's CDR3 is CASSVRGEETQYF. CDR3 DNA sequence: TGTGCCAGCAGCGTTCGGGGGGAGGAGACCCAGTACTTC.

The chain recombines TRBV4-3 with TRBJ2-5; D may be TRBD2 (5 bases). CDR1 is LGHNA, CDR2 YSLEER, per germline. Trimming stripped 4 bases from V and 5 bases from J, with 17 bases between. CDR3 length: 15 amino acids. This chain's CDR3 is CASSRNEGVQETQYF. CDR3 coding DNA: TGCGCCAGCAGCCGAAATGAGGGAGTTCAGGAGACCCAGTACTTC.

The V gene is TRBV4-2, the J gene TRBJ2-7, with 8 nucleotides matching TRBD2. Germline V gene lookup returns CDR1 LGHNA and CDR2 YNFKEQ. J was trimmed by 3 bases and V by 1 base; bases with no gene match: 8. The CDR3 has 16 amino acids. The CDR3 region has the DNA TGTGCCAGCAGCCAAGGCGCCCAGCGGGAGAGCTACGAGCAGTACTTC. It is translated as CASSQGAQRESYEQYF.

V and J are TRBV6-6 and TRBJ1-1; tentatively, D is TRBD1 (6 bases). The CDR3 totals 14 residues. CDR1 MNHNY and CDR2 SVGAGI come from the germline V gene (reference sequence). Trimming removed 5 bases from V and 5 bases from J, with 15 bases in between. The DNA for the CDR3 is TGTGCCAGCAGTCCGTCATGGGGACAAACTGAAGCTTTCTTT. It is translated as CASSPSWGQTEAFF.

J is TRBJ2-1 and V is TRBV7-9; 8 nucleotides line up with TRBD2. The CDR3 is 16 amino acids. Germline V CDR1 and CDR2: SEHNR, FQNEAQ (reference sequence). The V segment lost 1 base and the J segment 2 bases; nucleotides outside the gene matches: 4. The CDR3 sequence: CASSLGLAGTYNEQFF. The CDR3 DNA sequence: TGTGCCAGCAGCTTAGGGCTAGCGGGCACCTACAATGAGCAGTTCTTC.

V usage is TRBV6-6 and J usage is TRBJ1-6; TRBD1 matches 9 bases. The CDR3 runs to 14 residues. Germline assignment: CDR1 MNHNY and CDR2 SVGAGI (reference sequence). J gave up 9 bases and V 8 bases, and 8 bases lay outside the gene matches. The CDR3 is CASGRQGDSSPLHF. The CDR3 nucleotides are TGTGCCAGCGGTAGACAGGGGGATAGTTCACCCCTCCACTTT.

The V gene is TRBV11-2, the J gene TRBJ2-7, with D possibly matching TRBD1 (5 bases). Trimming removed 6 bases at V and 2 bases at J, with 20 bases between. The CDR3 extends over 16 amino acids. Germline CDR1 is SGHAT and CDR2 is FQNNGV. CDR3 in DNA: TGTGCCAGCAGGGGCCCTGGGGCTGGGTTGGCCTACGAGCAGTACTTC. Protein: CASRGPGAGLAYEQYF.